The 31 T cell receptor beta chains below were found in one sample sequenced in a study of early T cells in non-severe SARS-CoV-2 infection. TCRdb called the 5' RACE reads again in MiXCR, with one record for every CDR3 protein. The sample holds 75,000 to 90,000 distinct CDR3 sequences; around 14% are singletons and the top ten take 4.5% to 7%. The sequenced sample consisted of whole blood. The receptors shown here come from an adult who was a healthcare worker with PCR-confirmed SARS-CoV-2 infection or an uninfected control (not recorded which).

V and J are TRBV20-1 and TRBJ2-7; either TRBD1 or TRBD2 may fit D (5 bases each). This CDR3 region has 12 residues. V lost 3 bases and J 3 bases, leaving 9 bases between the germline ends. Germline CDR1 is DFQATT and CDR2 is SNEGSKA (reference sequence). Written as DNA, the CDR3 is TGCAGTGCTAGCGGGACGGTCTACGAGCAGTACTTC. Its protein is CSASGTVYEQYF.

The chain has TRBV11-2 and TRBJ2-1; D unclear. The CDR3 is made up of 12 amino acids. Trimming cost V 1 base and J 5 bases, with 3 bases left between them. Per the germline V gene, CDR1 is SGHAT and CDR2 is FQNNGV. In DNA form, the CDR3 reads TGTGCCAGCAGCTTAGGGAACAATGAGCAGTTCTTC. Amino acid sequence: CASSLGNNEQFF. Looking up the rest from reference TRBV11-2 and TRBJ2-1 gives the full variable domain: EAGVAQSPRYKIIEKRQSVAFWCNPISGHATLYWYQQILGQGPKLLIQFQNNGVVDDSQLPKDRFSAERLKGVDSTLKIQPAKLEDSAVYLCASSLGNNEQFFGPGTRLTVL.

This clonotype was observed at least ten times. The chain recombines TRBV12-3 or TRBV12-4 with TRBJ2-1, with TRBD2 as a possible D gene (6 bases). The CDR3 runs to 15 residues. Trimming left V 7 bases short and J 1 base short, with 14 bases between. The CDR3 nucleotides read TGTGCCAGCACCTGGAGGGACTTGTCCTACAATGAGCAGTTCTTC. Protein sequence: CASTWRDLSYNEQFF.

This chain links TRBV27 with TRBJ2-4; D is perhaps TRBD1 (5 bases). In germline, CDR1 is MNHEY, CDR2 SMNVEV (reference sequence). There are 14 residues in the CDR3. With 8 bases removed from V and 4 bases from J, the gap between germline ends came to 15 bases. CDR3 sequence (DNA): TGTGCCAGCGCCCCACAGGCCGCTAAAAACATTCAGTACTTC. Translating it yields CASAPQAAKNIQYF.

This clonotype has a handful of counts. V is TRBV29-1 and J is TRBJ2-1; D perhaps matches TRBD1 (5 bases). Trimming took 4 bases from V and 7 from J, leaving 8 bases between them. Germline V gives CDR1 SQVTM, CDR2 ANQGSEA. This CDR3 has 11 amino acids. In DNA form, the CDR3 reads TGCAGCGTTGGTAGGGGTAATGAGCAGTTCTTC. Translating it yields CSVGRGNEQFF.

This clonotype appeared many times. The CDR3 spells CASSLAGTGLNTEAFF. CDR3 sequence (DNA): TGTGCCAGCAGCTTAGCGGGTACAGGTCTGAACACTGAAGCTTTCTTT. This chain connects TRBV7-3 to TRBJ1-1; weak D call: TRBD1 (5 bases). Deletions cut 2 bases from V and 0 bases from J, with 13 bases between. Germline V CDR1 and CDR2: SGHTA, FQGTGA. The CDR3 covers 16 residues.

This clonotype came up a few times. The chain is built from TRBV5-6 and TRBJ1-1; D uncertain. Trimming took 0 bases from V and 1 from J, leaving 7 bases between them. CDR1 is SGHDT, CDR2 YYEEEE, per germline. This CDR3 is 14 amino acids long. CDR3 nucleotide sequence: TGTGCCAGCAGCTTGGGGCAGAGGAACACTGAAGCTTTCTTT. Translation: CASSLGQRNTEAFF.

The gene calls are TRBV5-1 and TRBJ2-7; the D gene is possibly TRBD1 (7 bases). The V end was cut by 4 bases, the J end by 3 bases, with 17 bases between. The germline gives CDR1 SGHRS, CDR2 YFSETQ. This CDR3 has 15 amino acids. The CDR3: CASSPGDSNFYEQYF. In nucleotides, the CDR3 is TGCGCCAGCAGCCCGGGGGACAGCAATTTCTACGAGCAGTACTTC.

The gene calls are TRBV20-1 and TRBJ2-7; D is possibly TRBD1 or TRBD2 (6 bases each). Germline lookup yields CDR1 DFQATT and CDR2 SNEGSKA (reference sequence). The CDR3 extends over 15 amino acids. The V and J ends lost 4 bases and 6 bases respectively, with 22 bases between them. The CDR3 nucleotides read TGCAGTGCTATAGAGGGACTGGGGGCTTCGGGCGAGCAGTACTTC. Its protein product is CSAIEGLGASGEQYF.

Only a few counts were recorded for this clonotype. The chain employs TRBV5-1 and TRBJ2-1; the D gene is possibly TRBD2 (6 bases). The CDR3 consists of 14 residues. The germline gives CDR1 SGHRS, CDR2 YFSETQ. Trimming pared 0 bases from V and 3 bases from J, leaving 7 bases between. The CDR3 loop is CASSLAGLYNEQFF. The CDR3 nucleotides are TGCGCCAGCAGCTTGGCGGGACTCTACAATGAGCAGTTCTTC.

This clonotype was detected only a few times. The chain uses TRBV28 and TRBJ2-1; TRBD2 might be the D (5 bases). V lost 11 bases to trimming and J lost 10 bases, with 15 bases between them. The CDR3 is made up of 11 amino acids. Germline V gene data show CDR1 as MDHEN and CDR2 as SYDVKM. The CDR3 reads CAGSLGREQFF. The DNA of the CDR3 is TGTGCCGGATCACTAGGTCGAGAGCAGTTCTTC.

This clonotype was counted ten times or more. The CDR3 nucleotides read TGTGCCAGCAGCTTCTTCCGGGACGGGGCTATAGAGCAGTTCTTC. It codes for CASSFFRDGAIEQFF. The chain has TRBV11-2 and TRBJ2-1; D is possibly TRBD1 or TRBD2 (5 bases each). V lost 3 bases, J lost 10 bases, and 19 bases lay in between. This CDR3 is built from 15 residues. CDR1 and CDR2 from the germline V gene are SGHAT and FQNNGV.

This clonotype has at least ten counts. This chain links TRBV5-5 with TRBJ1-1, with 9 positions matching TRBD1. This CDR3 comprises 17 residues. Looked up from germline, CDR1 is SGHKS and CDR2 is YYEKEE (reference sequence). The ends lost 1 base at V and 1 base at J; junction bases unmatched: 8. CDR3 loop: CASSLSYGTGKNTEAFF. CDR3 sequence (DNA): TGTGCCAGCAGCTTGAGTTACGGGACAGGGAAGAACACTGAAGCTTTCTTT.

The chain links TRBV7-9 to TRBJ1-5; the D gene is possibly TRBD1 (5 bases). CDR3 length: 13 residues. Germline loops: CDR1 SEHNR, CDR2 FQNEAQ (reference sequence). Trimming took off 1 base at V and 5 bases at J, with 6 bases between the two ends. The CDR3 loop reads CASSLEGDQPQHF. The CDR3, as DNA: TGTGCCAGCAGCTTAGAAGGGGATCAGCCCCAGCATTTT.

Only a few counts were recorded for this clonotype. This chain joins TRBV7-9 and TRBJ1-2; no firm D call. From germline, CDR1 is SEHNR and CDR2 FQNEAQ (reference sequence). The CDR3 has 15 residues. The germline V and J ends were trimmed by 2 bases and 5 bases, with 15 bases remaining between them. The CDR3 protein is CASSLLRESGYGYTF. The DNA for the CDR3 is TGTGCCAGCAGCTTACTGCGGGAGTCGGGGTATGGCTACACCTTC.

This chain links TRBV11-2 with TRBJ2-1; D is undetermined. The V end was cut by 5 bases, the J end by 0 bases, with 8 bases between. The germline V gene encodes CDR1 SGHAT and CDR2 FQNNGV. The CDR3 has 14 residues. As DNA, the CDR3 is TGTGCCAGCAGCCCCCTCTTCTCCTACAATGAGCAGTTCTTC. Translation gives CASSPLFSYNEQFF.

This clonotype was found a few times. This chain connects TRBV11-1 to TRBJ2-7; no reliable D call. This CDR3 comprises 12 residues. Trimming removed 11 bases at V and 1 base at J, with 12 bases between. The germline V gene encodes CDR1 SGHAT and CDR2 FQDESV (reference sequence). For the CDR3, the DNA is TGTGCCGGACCGGGTCAGTCCTACGAGCAGTACTTC. Amino acid sequence: CAGPGQSYEQYF.

This clonotype was seen a few times. The CDR3 sequence is CSAGGQSYTEAFF. The CDR3 nucleotides are TGCAGTGCTGGGGGACAGTCTTACACTGAAGCTTTCTTT. The genes are TRBV20-1 and TRBJ1-1; 7 bases are a match to TRBD1. The J segment lost 3 bases and the V segment lost 5 bases, leaving 6 bases of the junction unmatched. Per germline, CDR1 DFQATT and CDR2 SNEGSKA (reference sequence). CDR3 length: 13 residues.

This clonotype occurred a few times. The chain joins TRBV27 to TRBJ1-6; D possibly corresponds to TRBD1 (6 bases). Trimming cost V 6 bases and J 6 bases, with 15 bases left between them. The CDR3 loop spans 15 amino acids. CDR1 is MNHEY, CDR2 SMNVEV, per germline (reference sequence). The CDR3 region is CASSLAGGLNSPLHF. CDR3 nucleotide sequence: TGTGCCAGCAGCTTGGCGGGGGGGCTTAATTCACCCCTCCACTTT.

This clonotype was recorded a few times. V and J are TRBV24-1 and TRBJ2-1; 11 bases agree with TRBD2. The length of the CDR3 is 15 residues. J gave up 7 bases and V 3 bases, and 4 bases lay outside the gene matches. CDR1 is KGHDR, CDR2 SFDVKD, per germline. The CDR3 sequence: CATSDLSGRVNEQFF. The DNA of the CDR3 is TGTGCCACCAGTGATCTTAGCGGGAGGGTGAATGAGCAGTTCTTC.

With respect to this clonotype: Since no conserved phenylalanine or tryptophan closes the CDR3, a read error is the likely cause. The chain couples TRBV6-5 to TRBJ2-3; D is uncertain. V was cut by 3 bases and J by 1 base, with 11 bases left in between. The germline gives CDR1 MNHEY, CDR2 SVGAGI. The CDR3 is made up of 15 amino acids. In nucleotides, the CDR3 is TGTGCCAGCAGTTATTCTGGATGGGGCACAGATACGCAGTATTAT. Its translation is CASSYSGWGTDTQYY.

The rearrangement uses TRBV7-2 and TRBJ2-3, with D possibly being TRBD2 (6 bases). The V and J ends lost 5 bases and 5 bases respectively, with 11 bases between them. The germline CDR1 and CDR2 sequences are SGHTA and FQGNSA. The CDR3 runs 13 residues. The CDR3 sequence is CASSRLVEDTQYF. The CDR3 coding sequence is TGTGCCAGCAGCCGACTAGTAGAAGATACGCAGTATTTT.

This clonotype has only a few counts. The chain is built from TRBV28 and TRBJ2-3; D might be TRBD1 (6 bases). The CDR3 runs to 15 residues. Looked up from germline, CDR1 is MDHEN and CDR2 is SYDVKM. Trimming cost V 7 bases and J 2 bases, with 16 bases left between them. CDR3 in DNA: TGTGCCAGCACAGCCGGGACAAAAATCACAGATACGCAGTATTTT. Its protein is CASTAGTKITDTQYF.

The chain couples TRBV10-3 to TRBJ2-6; D gene unclear. There are 14 residues in the CDR3. Germline V gene lookup returns CDR1 ENHRY and CDR2 SYGVKD. Trimming removed 1 base from V and 4 bases from J, with 5 bases in between. The CDR3 spells CAISEFSGANVLTF. In DNA form, the CDR3 reads TGTGCCATCAGTGAGTTTTCCGGGGCCAACGTCCTGACTTTC.

The table lists this clonotype with a count of one. This chain uses TRBV28 with TRBJ2-2, with D unresolved. Germline V gene sequence: CDR1 MDHEN, CDR2 SYDVKM. V lost 5 bases, J lost 1 base, and 11 bases lay in between. This CDR3 spans 15 amino acids. CDR3 amino acids: CASSLGAGNTGELFF. The CDR3 nucleotides are TGTGCCAGCAGTCTGGGTGCAGGGAACACCGGGGAGCTGTTTTTT.

The gene calls are TRBV7-8 and TRBJ1-4; D gene ambiguous. Germline loops: CDR1 SGHVS, CDR2 FQNEAQ. The V and J ends lost 5 bases and 8 bases respectively, with 9 bases between them. This CDR3 region has 12 residues. The CDR3 DNA reads as TGTGCCAGCAGCCAAGAGCACGAAAAACTGTTTTTT. It translates to CASSQEHEKLFF. Combining the CDR3 with reference TRBV7-8 and TRBJ1-4 gives the whole variable domain GAGVSQSPRYKVAKRGQDVALRCDPISGHVSLFWYQQALGQGPEFLTYFQNEAQLDKSGLPSDRFFAERPEGSVSTLKIQRTQQEDSAVYLCASSQEHEKLFFGSGTQLSVL.

The V and J genes are TRBV3-1 and TRBJ1-6; D not certain. Trimming took off 1 base at V and 7 bases at J, with 8 bases between the two ends. Germline CDR1 is LGHDT and CDR2 is YNNKEL (reference sequence). The CDR3 contains 14 residues. CDR3 nucleotide sequence: TGTGCCAGCAGCCAAGGCGACTGGAATTCACCCCTCCACTTT. The encoded protein is CASSQGDWNSPLHF.

This clonotype came up a few times. The chain has TRBV9 and TRBJ2-2; the D gene is possibly TRBD2 (6 bases). Germline CDR1 and CDR2: SGDLS and YYNGEE. Trimming shortened V by 0 bases and J by 2 bases, and 8 bases separated the two germline ends. This CDR3 spans 15 amino acids. CDR3 in amino acids: CASSVGGANTGELFF. The CDR3 DNA reads as TGTGCCAGCAGCGTAGGCGGGGCTAACACCGGGGAGCTGTTTTTT.

This clonotype was seen ten or more times. J is TRBJ2-1 and V is TRBV12-3 or TRBV12-4, with 9 bases aligning to TRBD2. The CDR3 is 15 amino acids. V gave up 7 bases and J gave up 0 bases; unmatched junction bases: 4. The CDR3 sequence: CASTVSGGSYNEQFF. CDR3 bases: TGTGCCAGCACCGTTAGCGGGGGCTCCTACAATGAGCAGTTCTTC.

This clonotype has at least ten counts. The chain is built from TRBV7-3 and TRBJ2-2; either TRBD1 or TRBD2 may fit D (5 bases each). Trimming left V 3 bases short and J 4 bases short, with 9 bases between. The V gene's germline CDR1 is SGHTA and CDR2 FQGTGA. The CDR3 extends over 14 amino acids. CDR3 protein: CASSFEGTTGELFF. DNA of the CDR3: TGTGCCAGCAGCTTCGAGGGGACCACCGGGGAGCTGTTTTTT.

This clonotype was counted at least ten times. V and J are TRBV21-1 and TRBJ1-6; no DNA check was done on the table's D call, TRBD1. TRBV21-1 is termed a pseudogene. The CDR3 spans 18 residues. The CDR3 sequence: CAAFLPGVLGQGASPLHF. The CDR3 DNA is TGTGCCGCTTTTTTGCCCGGAGTTTTGGGACAGGGAGCTTCACCCCTCCACTTT.